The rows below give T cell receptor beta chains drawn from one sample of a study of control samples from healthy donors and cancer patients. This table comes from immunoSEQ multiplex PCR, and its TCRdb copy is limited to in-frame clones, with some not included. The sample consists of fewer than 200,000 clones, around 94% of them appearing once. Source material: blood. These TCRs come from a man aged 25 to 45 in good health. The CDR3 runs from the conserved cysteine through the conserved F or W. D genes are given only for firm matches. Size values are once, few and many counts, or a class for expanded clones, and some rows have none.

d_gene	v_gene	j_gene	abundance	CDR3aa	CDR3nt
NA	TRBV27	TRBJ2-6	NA	CASSLNGANVLTF	TGTGCCAGCAGTTTAAATGGGGCCAACGTCCTGACTTTC
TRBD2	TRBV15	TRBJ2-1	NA	CATSAYLAGGGDEQFF	TGTGCCACCAGCGCCTACCTAGCGGGAGGGGGCGATGAGCAGTTCTTC
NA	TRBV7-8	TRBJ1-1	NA	CASSLDWATEAFF	TGTGCCAGCAGCCTTGACTGGGCCACTGAAGCTTTCTTT
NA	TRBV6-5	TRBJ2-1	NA	CASSYRGLQGGDEQFF	TGTGCCAGCAGTTATCGAGGACTTCAGGGGGGGGATGAGCAGTTCTTC
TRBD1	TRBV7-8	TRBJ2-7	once	CASSLETGGSYEQYF	TGTGCCAGCAGCTTAGAGACAGGGGGCTCCTACGAGCAGTACTTC
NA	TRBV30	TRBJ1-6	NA	CAWMALGGNSPLHF	TGTGCCTGGATGGCGCTGGGGGGGAATTCACCCCTCCACTTT
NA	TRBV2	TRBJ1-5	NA	CASSSPRDMHF	TGTGCCAGCAGCAGCCCTCGGGACATGCATTTT
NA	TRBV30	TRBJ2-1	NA	CAWSAPPNNYNEQFF	TGTGCCTGGAGTGCCCCACCGAATAACTACAATGAGCAGTTCTTC
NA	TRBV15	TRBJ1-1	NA	CATSRGLTSTGEAFF	TGTGCCACCAGCAGAGGCCTGACCTCGACCGGTGAAGCTTTCTTT
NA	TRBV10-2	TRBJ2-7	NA	CASSEEVLYEQYF	TGCGCCAGCAGTGAGGAGGTCCTCTACGAGCAGTACTTC
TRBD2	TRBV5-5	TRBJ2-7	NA	CASSIRLAGAREQYF	TGTGCCAGCAGCATAAGACTAGCGGGAGCCCGGGAGCAGTACTTC
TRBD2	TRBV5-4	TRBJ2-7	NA	CASSSRTSGNKYF	TGTGCCAGCAGCTCACGGACTAGCGGGAATAAGTACTTC
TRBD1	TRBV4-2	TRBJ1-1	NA	CASSQSKGTVNTEAFF	TGTGCCAGCAGCCAGTCGAAAGGGACAGTGAACACTGAAGCTTTCTTT
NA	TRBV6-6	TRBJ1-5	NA	CASSLPTGLQPQHF	TGTGCCAGCAGTTTACCGACAGGTCTCCAGCCCCAGCATTTT
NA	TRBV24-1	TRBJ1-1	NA	CATSDLSAEAFF	TGTGCCACCAGTGATTTGTCTGCTGAAGCTTTCTTT
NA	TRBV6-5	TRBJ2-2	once	CASSYEGPLSGELFF	TGTGCCAGCAGTTATGAGGGGCCTCTAAGCGGGGAGCTGTTTTTT
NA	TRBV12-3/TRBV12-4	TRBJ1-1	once	CASSFDTEAFF	TGTGCCAGCAGTTTCGACACTGAAGCTTTCTTT
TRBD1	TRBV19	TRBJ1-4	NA	CASSSGQGSKLFF	TGTGCCAGTAGTTCGGGACAGGGTTCAAAACTGTTTTTT